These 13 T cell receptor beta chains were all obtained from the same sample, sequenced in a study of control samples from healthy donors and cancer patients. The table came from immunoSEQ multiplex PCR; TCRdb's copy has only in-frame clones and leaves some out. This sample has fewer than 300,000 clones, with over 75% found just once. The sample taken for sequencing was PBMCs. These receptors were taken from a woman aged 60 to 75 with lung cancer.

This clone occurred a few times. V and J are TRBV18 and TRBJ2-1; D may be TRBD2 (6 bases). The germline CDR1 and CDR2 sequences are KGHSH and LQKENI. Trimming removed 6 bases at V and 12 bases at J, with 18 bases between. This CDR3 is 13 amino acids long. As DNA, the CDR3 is TGTGCCAGCTCCCCGGTAGAGCGGGTAGGGCAGTTCTTC. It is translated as CASSPVERVGQFF.

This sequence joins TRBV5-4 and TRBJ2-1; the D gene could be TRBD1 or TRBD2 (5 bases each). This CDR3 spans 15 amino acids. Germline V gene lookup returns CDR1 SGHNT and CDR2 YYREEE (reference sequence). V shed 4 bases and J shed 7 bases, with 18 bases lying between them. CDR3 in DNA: TGTGCCAGCAGCCCGGGGCAGGGAAATTTGAATGAGCAGTTCTTC. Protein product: CASSPGQGNLNEQFF. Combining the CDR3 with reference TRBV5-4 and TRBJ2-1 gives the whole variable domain ETGVTQSPTHLIKTRGQQVTLRCSSQSGHNTVSWYQQALGQGPQFIFQYYREEENGRGNFPPRFSGLQFPNYSSELNVNALELDDSALYLCASSPGQGNLNEQFFGPGTRLTVL.

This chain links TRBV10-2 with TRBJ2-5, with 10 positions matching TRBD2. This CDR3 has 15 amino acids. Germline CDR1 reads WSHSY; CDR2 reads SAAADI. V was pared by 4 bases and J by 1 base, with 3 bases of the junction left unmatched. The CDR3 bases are TGCGCCAGCAGTGTGGCTAGCGGGAGCCAAGAGACCCAGTACTTC. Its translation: CASSVASGSQETQYF.

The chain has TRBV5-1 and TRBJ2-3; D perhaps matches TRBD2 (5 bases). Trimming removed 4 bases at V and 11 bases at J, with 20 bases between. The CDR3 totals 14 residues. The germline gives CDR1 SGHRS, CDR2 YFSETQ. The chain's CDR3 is CASSRPGGAYQQYF. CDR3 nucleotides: TGCGCCAGCAGCCGGCCAGGAGGTGCTTACCAGCAGTATTTT.

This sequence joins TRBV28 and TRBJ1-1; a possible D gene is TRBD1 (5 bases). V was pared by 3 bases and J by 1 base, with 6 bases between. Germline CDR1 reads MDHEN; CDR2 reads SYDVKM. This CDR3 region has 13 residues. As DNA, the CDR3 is TGTGCCAGCAGTTTGGGGGGGAACACTGAAGCTTTCTTT. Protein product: CASSLGGNTEAFF.

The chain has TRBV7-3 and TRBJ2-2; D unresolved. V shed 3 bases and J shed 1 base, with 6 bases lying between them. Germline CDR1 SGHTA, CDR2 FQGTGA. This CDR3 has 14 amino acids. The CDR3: CASSFYENTGELFF. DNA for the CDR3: TGTGCCAGCAGCTTTTACGAGAACACCGGGGAGCTGTTTTTT.

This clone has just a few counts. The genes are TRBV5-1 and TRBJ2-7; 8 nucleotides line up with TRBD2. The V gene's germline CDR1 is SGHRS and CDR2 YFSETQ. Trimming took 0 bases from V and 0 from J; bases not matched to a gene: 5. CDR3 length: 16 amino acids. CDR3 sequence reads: CASSLEPSGLSYEQYF. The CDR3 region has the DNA TGCGCCAGCAGCTTGGAGCCTAGCGGGCTCTCCTACGAGCAGTACTTC.

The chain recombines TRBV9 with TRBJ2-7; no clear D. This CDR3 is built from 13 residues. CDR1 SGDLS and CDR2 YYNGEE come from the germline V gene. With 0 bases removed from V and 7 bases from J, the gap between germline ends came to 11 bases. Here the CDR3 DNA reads TGTGCCAGCAGCGTAGGGGGAATCGGGGAGCAGTACTTC. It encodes CASSVGGIGEQYF.

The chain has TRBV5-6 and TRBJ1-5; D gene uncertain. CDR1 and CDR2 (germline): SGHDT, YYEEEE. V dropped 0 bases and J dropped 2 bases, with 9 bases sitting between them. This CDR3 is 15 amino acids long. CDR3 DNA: TGTGCCAGCAGCTTGGCTCTACTGGGCAATCAGCCCCAGCATTTT. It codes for CASSLALLGNQPQHF.

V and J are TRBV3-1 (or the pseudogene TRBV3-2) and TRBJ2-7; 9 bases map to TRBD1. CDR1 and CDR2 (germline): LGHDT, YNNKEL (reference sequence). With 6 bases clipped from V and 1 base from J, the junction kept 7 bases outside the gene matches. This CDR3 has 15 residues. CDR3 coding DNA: TGTGCCAGCAGGTTCGGGACAGGGCTATCCTACGAGCAGTACTTC. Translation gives CASRFGTGLSYEQYF.

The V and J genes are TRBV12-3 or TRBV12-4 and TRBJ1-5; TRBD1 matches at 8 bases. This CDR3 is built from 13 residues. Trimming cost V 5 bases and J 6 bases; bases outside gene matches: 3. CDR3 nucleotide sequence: TGTGCCAGCAGTCGGACAGGGAGTCAGCCCCAGCATTTT. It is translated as CASSRTGSQPQHF.

The CDR3 is CASKDDYSNQPQHF. The CDR3 bases are TGTGCCAGCAAGGACGATTATAGCAATCAGCCCCAGCATTTT. The chain links TRBV2 to TRBJ1-5, with unresolved D. The ends were cut back, 7 bases at V and 0 bases at J, with 10 bases in the middle. Germline V gene lookup returns CDR1 SNHLY and CDR2 FYNNEI. This CDR3 contains 14 residues. The whole variable domain, filled in from reference TRBV2 and TRBJ1-5, reads EPEVTQTPSHQVTQMGQEVILRCVPISNHLYFYWYRQILGQKVEFLVSFYNNEISEKSEIFDDQFSVERPDGSNFTLKIRSTKLEDSAMYFCASKDDYSNQPQHFGDGTRLSIL.

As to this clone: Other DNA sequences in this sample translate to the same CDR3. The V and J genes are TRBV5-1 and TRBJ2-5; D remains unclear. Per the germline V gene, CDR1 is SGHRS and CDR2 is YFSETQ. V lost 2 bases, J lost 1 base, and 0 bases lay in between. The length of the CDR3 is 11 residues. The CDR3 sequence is CASSFQETQYF. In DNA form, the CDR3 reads TGCGCCAGCAGCTTCCAAGAGACCCAGTACTTC.